These 10 T cell receptor beta chains share one sample of origin, sequenced in a study of CXCR3-negative and CXCR3-positive naive CD8 T cells. Carrying UMI labels, the TRB cDNA libraries were prepared through 5' RACE. TCRdb reprocessed the 5' RACE reads, with one entry per CDR3 protein and no DNA. The sample features 90,000 to 100,000 distinct CDR3 sequences, with roughly 1.8% in its top ten. Sequenced: naive CXCR3- CD8+ T cells from blood. The sample's subset: CD45RO-CCR7+CD27+CD95- naive CD8+ T cells lacking CXCR3 (TNR3-). The receptors shown here come from a human donor in good health. Some clones in this sample may be carry-over from other donors' samples.

J is TRBJ2-5 and V is TRBV11-2; as DNA is missing, the TRBD1 call by TCRdb cannot be tested. Germline CDR1 is SGHAT and CDR2 is FQNNGV. The CDR3 is 13 residues long. CDR3 in amino acids: CASSREVQETQYF.

This chain links TRBV29-1 with TRBJ2-3. CDR1 and CDR2 (germline): SQVTM, ANQGSEA. The CDR3 has 13 residues. This CDR3 reads CSVVAQITDTQYF.

The rearrangement joins TRBV2 to TRBJ2-2; checking the TCRdb D call of TRBD2 is not possible without DNA. CDR3 length equals 17 residues. Per the germline V gene, CDR1 is SNHLY and CDR2 is FYNNEI. The CDR3: CASSTDLAGGHTGELFF. The full variable domain, in which reference TRBV2 and TRBJ2-2 provide the parts outside the CDR3, is EPEVTQTPSHQVTQMGQEVILRCVPISNHLYFYWYRQILGQKVEFLVSFYNNEISEKSEIFDDQFSVERPDGSNFTLKIRSTKLEDSAMYFCASSTDLAGGHTGELFFGEGSRLTVL.

The rearrangement joins TRBV4-1 to TRBJ2-3; TCRdb's D gene call, TRBD2, goes unchecked for lack of DNA. Germline V gives CDR1 MGHRA, CDR2 YSYEKL. This CDR3 has 17 amino acids. CDR3 residues: CASSQDPGLPSTDTQYF.

The chain uses TRBV5-1 and TRBJ2-7. The CDR3 sequence is 15 residues long. Germline V gene sequence: CDR1 SGHRS, CDR2 YFSETQ. The CDR3 sequence is CASSLVVERGYEQYF. Combining the CDR3 with reference TRBV5-1 and TRBJ2-7 gives the whole variable domain KAGVTQTPRYLIKTRGQQVTLSCSPISGHRSVSWYQQTPGQGLQFLFEYFSETQRNKGNFPGRFSGRQFSNSRSEMNVSTLELGDSALYLCASSLVVERGYEQYFGPGTRLTVT.

The rearrangement uses TRBV7-9 and TRBJ2-7; absent DNA, TCRdb's TRBD1 call cannot be checked. Germline CDR1 SEHNR, CDR2 FQNEAQ (reference sequence). CDR3 size: 15 residues. The CDR3 here is CASSSGQGAIYEQYF.

J is TRBJ1-1 and V is TRBV20-1; TCRdb lists TRBD1, though no DNA is available to test this call. Germline CDR1 DFQATT, CDR2 SNEGSKA (reference sequence). The CDR3 spans 17 residues. CDR3 loop: CSAARVSPRGPYTEAFF.

The J gene is TRBJ2-2, the V gene TRBV6-2 or TRBV6-3; TCRdb returns TRBD2, unconfirmable since there is no DNA. There are 16 residues in the CDR3. Germline V CDR1 and CDR2: MNHEY, SVGEGT. CDR3 region: CASSFGVLSNTGELFF.

V and J are TRBV7-3 and TRBJ2-5; TCRdb's D call, TRBD2, is unchecked because there is no DNA. Germline values: CDR1 SGHTA, CDR2 FQGTGA. The CDR3 runs to 18 residues. CDR3 amino acids: CASSPGTSGSRPQETQYF. Combining the CDR3 with reference TRBV7-3 and TRBJ2-5 gives the whole variable domain GAGVSQTPSNKVTEKGKYVELRCDPISGHTALYWYRQSLGQGPEFLIYFQGTGAADDSGLPNDRFFAVRPEGSVSTLKIQRTERGDSAVYLCASSPGTSGSRPQETQYFGPGTRLLVL.

The chain links TRBV9 to TRBJ2-3; with no DNA, the TCRdb D assignment of TRBD1 cannot be verified. There are 13 residues in the CDR3. Germline CDR1 and CDR2: SGDLS and YYNGEE. The CDR3 spells CASSPGTDGTQYF.